This is a list of T cell receptor beta chains from one sample in a study of Graves' ophthalmopathy and Graves' hyperthyroidism. Using its own MiXCR run on the multiplex PCR reads, TCRdb lists one record per CDR3 protein. Of about 400,000 distinct CDR3 sequences in the sample, 21% were seen once. Material for sequencing was peripheral blood. These receptors all come from a woman aged 18-29 years with stable Graves' hyperthyroidism. CDR3s include the opening cysteine and the closing phenylalanine or tryptophan. D genes are given only for firm matches. Size tells how often a clone was seen (once, few, many) or the class of an expanded clone, and some rows leave it out.

TRBV19	TRBJ2-7	few	14	-	CASSPTGEAYEQYF	TGTGCCAGTAGCCCTACAGGGGAGGCCTACGAGCAGTACTTC
TRBV29-1	TRBJ2-5	many	11	-	CSAERAETQYF	TGCAGCGCCGAAAGGGCGGAGACCCAGTACTTC
TRBV20-1	TRBJ2-7	many	14	TRBD2	CSARLAGTGYEQYF	TGCAGTGCTAGACTAGCGGGCACCGGCTACGAGCAGTACTTC
TRBV12-3/TRBV12-4	TRBJ2-2	many	14	-	CASRGHVNTGELFF	TGTGCCAGCAGAGGACATGTGAACACCGGGGAGCTGTTTTTT
TRBV6-5	TRBJ1-6	many	13	-	CASSYSGGAPLHF	TGTGCCAGCAGTTACTCAGGGGGTGCACCCCTCCACTTT
TRBV4-1	TRBJ2-4	many	18	TRBD2	CASSLPRLAGGAKNIQYF	TGCGCCAGCAGCCTCCCTAGACTAGCGGGAGGTGCCAAAAACATTCAGTACTTC
TRBV6-5	TRBJ2-7	many	15	TRBD2	CASSSYTSGSYEQYF	TGTGCCAGCAGTTCTTATACTAGCGGGAGCTACGAGCAGTACTTC
TRBV5-1	TRBJ1-6	many	15	TRBD1	CASSLSGTDNSPLHF	TGCGCCAGCAGCTTATCCGGGACAGACAATTCACCCCTCCACTTT
TRBV6-1	TRBJ1-1	once	16	TRBD1	CASSTGTGAFDTEAFF	TGTGCCAGCAGTACAGGGACAGGGGCGTTTGACACTGAAGCTTTCTTT
TRBV28	TRBJ2-5	many	14	-	CASSLAGTRETQYF	TGTGCCAGCAGTTTGGCGGGTACGAGGGAGACCCAGTACTTC
TRBV7-2	TRBJ2-7	many	16	TRBD1	CASSSDVGTASYEQYF	TGTGCCAGCAGCTCCGACGTGGGGACAGCTTCCTACGAGCAGTACTTC
TRBV2	TRBJ2-5	-	10	-	CASGPPVGNF	TGTGCCAGCGGACCCCCCGTGGGGAACTTC
TRBV5-1	TRBJ2-7	-	15	-	CASSLAWTRTDEQYF	TGCGCCAGCAGCTTGGCCTGGACGCGCACTGATGAGCAGTACTTC
TRBV14	TRBJ2-3	few	15	-	CASSHSGSFTDTQYF	TGTGCCAGCAGCCATAGCGGAAGCTTCACAGATACGCAGTATTTT
TRBV7-2	TRBJ2-7	-	15	-	CASSFPGQGGYEQYF	TGTGCCAGCAGCTTCCCGGGGCAGGGGGGCTACGAGCAGTACTTC
TRBV7-2	TRBJ2-6	many	16	TRBD2	CASSPLAGAGANVLTF	TGTGCCAGCAGCCCTCTAGCGGGAGCTGGGGCCAACGTCCTGACTTTC
TRBV20-1	TRBJ2-2	many	11	-	CSATSTGELFF	TGCAGTGCTACGTCCACCGGGGAGCTGTTTTTT
TRBV20-1	TRBJ2-7	few	17	-	CSARGGFGGGRSYEQYF	TGCAGTGCTAGAGGGGGCTTTGGAGGCGGAAGATCCTACGAGCAGTACTTC
TRBV12-3/TRBV12-4	TRBJ2-7	-	19	TRBD2	CASSFQPGLAGAWSYEQYF	TGTGCCAGCAGTTTTCAACCGGGACTAGCGGGAGCTTGGTCCTACGAGCAGTACTTC
TRBV30	TRBJ2-7	many	16	TRBD2	CAWASLSGRAWDEQYF	TGTGCCTGGGCATCCCTCAGCGGGAGGGCCTGGGACGAGCAGTACTTC
TRBV25-1	TRBJ2-7	many	20	TRBD2	CASSAHWGTSGRVSSYEQYF	TGTGCCAGCAGTGCCCATTGGGGGACTAGCGGGAGGGTGAGCTCCTACGAGCAGTACTTC
TRBV27	TRBJ2-5	many	15	-	CASKLSLGFQETQYF	TGTGCCAGCAAGTTGAGTCTCGGGTTCCAAGAGACCCAGTACTTC
TRBV6-1	TRBJ1-1	-	13	TRBD1	CASRTGWGTEAFF	TGTGCCAGCAGGACAGGGTGGGGGACTGAAGCTTTCTTT
TRBV6-1	TRBJ2-7	once	14	-	CASSEAIRPYEQYF	TGTGCCAGCAGTGAAGCGATCCGACCCTACGAGCAGTACTTC
TRBV6-1	TRBJ2-6	many	16	-	CASTVQGISGANVLTF	TGTGCCAGCACCGTACAGGGCATCTCTGGGGCCAACGTCCTGACTTTC
TRBV9	TRBJ2-5	few	16	-	CASTWGSGTNQETQYF	TGTGCCAGCACCTGGGGGAGCGGAACTAACCAAGAGACCCAGTACTTC
TRBV5-1	TRBJ1-1	-	17	TRBD1	CASSLTRTGETEINAFF	TGCGCCAGCAGCCTGACGAGGACAGGCGAAACAGAGATAAACGCTTTCTTT
TRBV27	TRBJ1-1	-	16	-	CASSPFRDRRNTEAFF	TGTGCCAGCAGTCCTTTTCGTGACAGGCGAAACACTGAAGCTTTCTTT
TRBV29-1	TRBJ2-5	many	13	-	CSVEPGMGETQYF	TGCAGCGTTGAGCCGGGAATGGGGGAGACCCAGTACTTC